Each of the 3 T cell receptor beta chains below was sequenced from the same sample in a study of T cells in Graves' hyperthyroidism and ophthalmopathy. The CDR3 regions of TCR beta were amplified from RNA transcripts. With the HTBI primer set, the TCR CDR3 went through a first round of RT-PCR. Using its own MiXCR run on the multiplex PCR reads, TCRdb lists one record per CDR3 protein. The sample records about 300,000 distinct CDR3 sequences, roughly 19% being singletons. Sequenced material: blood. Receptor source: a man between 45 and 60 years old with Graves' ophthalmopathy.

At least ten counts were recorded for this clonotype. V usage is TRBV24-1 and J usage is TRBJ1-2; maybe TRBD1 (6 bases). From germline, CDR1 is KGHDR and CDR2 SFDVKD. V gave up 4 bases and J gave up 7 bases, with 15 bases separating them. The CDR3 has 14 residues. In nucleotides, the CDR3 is TGTGCCACCAGTGACCACACAGGGAACGGTGGCTACACCTTC. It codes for CATSDHTGNGGYTF.

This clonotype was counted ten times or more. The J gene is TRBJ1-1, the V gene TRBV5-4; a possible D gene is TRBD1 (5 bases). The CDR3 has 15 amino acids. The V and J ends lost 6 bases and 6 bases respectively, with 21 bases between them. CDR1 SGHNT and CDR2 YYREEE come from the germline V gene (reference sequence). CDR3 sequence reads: CASKPRGAGEAEAFF. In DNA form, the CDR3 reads TGTGCCAGCAAGCCCCGAGGGGCAGGAGAGGCTGAAGCTTTCTTT.

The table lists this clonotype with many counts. The chain's CDR3 is CASSLWLQSGGEQYF. DNA of the CDR3: TGTGCCAGCAGTTTATGGCTTCAGTCGGGGGGCGAGCAGTACTTC. The chain combines TRBV28 with TRBJ2-7, with 7 bases identical to TRBD2. The CDR3 spans 15 residues. The germline V gene has CDR1 MDHEN and CDR2 SYDVKM. V shed 0 bases, J shed 6 bases, and the junction held 8 bases outside the gene matches.